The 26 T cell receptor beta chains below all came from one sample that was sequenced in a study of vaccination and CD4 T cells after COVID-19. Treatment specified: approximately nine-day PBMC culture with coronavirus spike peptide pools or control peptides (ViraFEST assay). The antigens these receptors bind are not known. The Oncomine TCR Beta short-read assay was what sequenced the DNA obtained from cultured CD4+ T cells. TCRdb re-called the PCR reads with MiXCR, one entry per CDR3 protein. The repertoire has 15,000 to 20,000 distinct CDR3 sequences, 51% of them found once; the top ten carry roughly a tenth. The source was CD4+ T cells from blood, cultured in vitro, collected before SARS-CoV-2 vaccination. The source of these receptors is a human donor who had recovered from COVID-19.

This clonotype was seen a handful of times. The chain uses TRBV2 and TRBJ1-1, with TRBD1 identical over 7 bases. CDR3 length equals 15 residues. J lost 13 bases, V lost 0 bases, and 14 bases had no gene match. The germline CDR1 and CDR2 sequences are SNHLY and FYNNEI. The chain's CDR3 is CASSEAYRTGVKGFF. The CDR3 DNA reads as TGTGCCAGCAGTGAAGCGTATAGGACAGGCGTGAAGGGTTTCTTT.

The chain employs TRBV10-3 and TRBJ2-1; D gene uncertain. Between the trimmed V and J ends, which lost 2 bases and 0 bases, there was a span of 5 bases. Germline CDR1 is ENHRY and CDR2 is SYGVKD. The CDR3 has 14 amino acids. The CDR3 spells CAISETISYNEQFF. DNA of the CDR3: TGTGCCATCAGTGAGACCATCTCCTACAATGAGCAGTTCTTC.

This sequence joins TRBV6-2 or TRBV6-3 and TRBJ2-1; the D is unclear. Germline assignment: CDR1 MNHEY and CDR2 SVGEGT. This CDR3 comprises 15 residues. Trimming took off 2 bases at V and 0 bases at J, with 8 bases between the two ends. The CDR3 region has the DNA TGTGCCAGCAGTTACGGTGGGGTCTCCTACAATGAGCAGTTCTTC. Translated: CASSYGGVSYNEQFF.

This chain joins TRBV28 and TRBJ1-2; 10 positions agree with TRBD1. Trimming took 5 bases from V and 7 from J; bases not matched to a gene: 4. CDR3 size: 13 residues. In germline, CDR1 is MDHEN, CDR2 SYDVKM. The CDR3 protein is CASSIGTGVGYTF. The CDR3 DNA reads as TGTGCCAGCAGTATAGGGACAGGGGTTGGCTACACCTTC.

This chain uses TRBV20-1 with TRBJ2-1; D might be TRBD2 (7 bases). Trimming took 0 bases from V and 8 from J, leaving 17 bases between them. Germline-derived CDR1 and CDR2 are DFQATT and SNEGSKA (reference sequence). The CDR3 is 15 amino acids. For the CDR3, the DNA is TGCAGTGCTAGAGATGGGGGCCAGGGAGGGGATGAGCAGTTCTTC. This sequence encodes CSARDGGQGGDEQFF.

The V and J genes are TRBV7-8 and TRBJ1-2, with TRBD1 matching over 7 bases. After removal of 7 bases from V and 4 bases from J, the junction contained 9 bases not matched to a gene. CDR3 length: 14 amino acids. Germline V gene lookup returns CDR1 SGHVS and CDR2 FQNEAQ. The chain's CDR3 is CASTLSRDSYGYTF. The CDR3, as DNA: TGTGCCAGCACCCTTAGTCGGGACAGCTATGGCTACACCTTC.

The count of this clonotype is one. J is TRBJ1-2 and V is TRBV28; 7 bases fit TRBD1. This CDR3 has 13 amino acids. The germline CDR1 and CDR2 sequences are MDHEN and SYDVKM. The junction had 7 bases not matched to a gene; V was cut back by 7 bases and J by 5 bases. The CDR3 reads CASTLQGVYGYTF. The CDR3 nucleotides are TGTGCCAGCACTCTGCAGGGGGTTTATGGCTACACCTTC.

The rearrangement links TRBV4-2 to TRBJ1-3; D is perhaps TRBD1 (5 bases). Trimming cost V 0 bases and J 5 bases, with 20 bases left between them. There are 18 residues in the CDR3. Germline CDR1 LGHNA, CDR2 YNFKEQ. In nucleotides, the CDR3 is TGTGCCAGCAGCCAAGACCCCCCTGTGCAGGGATTGAGAAACACCATATATTTT. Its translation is CASSQDPPVQGLRNTIYF.

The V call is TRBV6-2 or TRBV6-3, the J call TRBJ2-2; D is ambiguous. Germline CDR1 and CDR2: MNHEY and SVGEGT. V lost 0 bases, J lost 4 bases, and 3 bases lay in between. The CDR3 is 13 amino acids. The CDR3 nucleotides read TGTGCCAGCAGTTACTCGACCACCGGGGAGCTGTTTTTT. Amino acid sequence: CASSYSTTGELFF.

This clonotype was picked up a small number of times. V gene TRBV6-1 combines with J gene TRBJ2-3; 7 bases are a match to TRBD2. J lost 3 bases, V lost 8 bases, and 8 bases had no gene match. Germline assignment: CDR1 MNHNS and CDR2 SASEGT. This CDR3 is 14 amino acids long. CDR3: CASQRDQATDTQYF. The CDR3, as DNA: TGTGCCAGCCAGCGGGACCAAGCAACAGATACGCAGTATTTT.

CDR3 protein: CATSPGLSRRGGYTF. The CDR3 bases are TGTGCCACCAGCCCCGGGTTAAGTCGGCGGGGTGGCTACACCTTC. V usage is TRBV15 and J usage is TRBJ1-2; D gene unclear. V was trimmed by 5 bases and J by 7 bases, leaving 20 bases between them. The CDR3 is 15 amino acids. Germline CDR1 LNHNV, CDR2 YYDKDF (reference sequence).

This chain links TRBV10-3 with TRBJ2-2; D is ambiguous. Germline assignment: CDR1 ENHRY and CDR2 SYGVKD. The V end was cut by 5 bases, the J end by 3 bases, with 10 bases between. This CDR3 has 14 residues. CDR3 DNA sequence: TGTGCCATCAGTCCCCAGATCGACACCGGGGAGCTGTTTTTT. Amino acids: CAISPQIDTGELFF.

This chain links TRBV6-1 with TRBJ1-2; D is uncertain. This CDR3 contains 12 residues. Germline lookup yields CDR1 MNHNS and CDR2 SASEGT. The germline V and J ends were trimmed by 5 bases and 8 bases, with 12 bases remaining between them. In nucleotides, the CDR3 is TGTGCCAGCAGTACAACCTCGAGGGGCTACACCTTC. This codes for CASSTTSRGYTF.

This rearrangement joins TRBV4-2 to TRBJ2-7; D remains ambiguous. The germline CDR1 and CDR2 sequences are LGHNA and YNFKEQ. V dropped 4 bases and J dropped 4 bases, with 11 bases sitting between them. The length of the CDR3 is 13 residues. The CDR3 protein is CASSPLVSYEQYF. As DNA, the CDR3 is TGTGCCAGCAGCCCTCTGGTGTCATACGAGCAGTACTTC.

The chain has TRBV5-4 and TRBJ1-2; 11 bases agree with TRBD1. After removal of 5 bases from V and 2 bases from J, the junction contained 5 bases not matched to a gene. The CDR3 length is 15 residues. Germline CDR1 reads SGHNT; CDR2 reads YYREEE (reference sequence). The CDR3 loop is CASRAGTGGNYGYTF. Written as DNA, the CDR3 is TGTGCCAGCAGGGCCGGGACAGGGGGAAACTATGGCTACACCTTC.

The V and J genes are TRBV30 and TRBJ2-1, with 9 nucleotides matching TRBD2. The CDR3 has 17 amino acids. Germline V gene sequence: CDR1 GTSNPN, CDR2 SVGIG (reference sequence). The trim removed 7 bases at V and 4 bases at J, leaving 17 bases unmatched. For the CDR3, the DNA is TGTGCCTCGGAGGGGGCGTTGGGACTAGCATCTTACAATGAGCAGTTCTTC. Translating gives CASEGALGLASYNEQFF. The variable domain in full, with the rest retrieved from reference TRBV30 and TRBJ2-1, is SQTIHQWPATLVQPVGSPLSLECTVEGTSNPNLYWYRQAAGRGLQLLFYSVGIGQISSEVPQNLSASRPQDRQFILSSKKLLLSDSGFYLCASEGALGLASYNEQFFGPGTRLTVL.

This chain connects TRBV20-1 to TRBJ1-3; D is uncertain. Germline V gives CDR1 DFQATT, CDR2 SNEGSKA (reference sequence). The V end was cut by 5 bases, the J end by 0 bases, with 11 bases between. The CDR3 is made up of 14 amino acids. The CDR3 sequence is CSARTASSGNTIYF. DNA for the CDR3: TGCAGTGCTCGGACCGCCAGCTCTGGAAACACCATATATTTT.

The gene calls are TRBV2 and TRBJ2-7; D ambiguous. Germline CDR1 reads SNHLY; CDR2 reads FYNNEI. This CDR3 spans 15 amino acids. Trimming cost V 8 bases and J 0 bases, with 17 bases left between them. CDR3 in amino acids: CASGSRVSSSYEQYF. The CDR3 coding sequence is TGTGCCAGCGGGTCAAGGGTCTCCAGCTCCTACGAGCAGTACTTC.

CDR3 sequence: CASHSPDRWYTGELFF. CDR3 nucleotide sequence: TGTGCCTCCCATTCACCCGACAGGTGGTATACCGGGGAGCTGTTTTTT. The chain links TRBV6-2 or TRBV6-3 to TRBJ2-2; the D gene is possibly TRBD1 (6 bases). Germline V gene data show CDR1 as MNHEY and CDR2 as SVGEGT. V shed 11 bases and J shed 5 bases, with 24 bases lying between them. CDR3 size: 16 residues.

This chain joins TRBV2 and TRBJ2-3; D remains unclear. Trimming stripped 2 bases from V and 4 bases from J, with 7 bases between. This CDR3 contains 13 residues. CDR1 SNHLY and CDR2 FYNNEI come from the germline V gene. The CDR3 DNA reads TGTGCCAGCAGTGAAAGCAGGCCAGATACGCAGTATTTT. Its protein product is CASSESRPDTQYF. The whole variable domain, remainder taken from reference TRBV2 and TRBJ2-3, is EPEVTQTPSHQVTQMGQEVILRCVPISNHLYFYWYRQILGQKVEFLVSFYNNEISEKSEIFDDQFSVERPDGSNFTLKIRSTKLEDSAMYFCASSESRPDTQYFGPGTRLTVL.

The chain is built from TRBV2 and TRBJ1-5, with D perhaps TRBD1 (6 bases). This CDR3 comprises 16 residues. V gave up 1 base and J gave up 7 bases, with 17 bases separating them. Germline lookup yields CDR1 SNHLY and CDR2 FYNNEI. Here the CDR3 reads CASSEVMTGIGQPQHF. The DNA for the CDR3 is TGTGCCAGCAGTGAAGTTATGACAGGCATAGGGCAGCCCCAGCATTTT.

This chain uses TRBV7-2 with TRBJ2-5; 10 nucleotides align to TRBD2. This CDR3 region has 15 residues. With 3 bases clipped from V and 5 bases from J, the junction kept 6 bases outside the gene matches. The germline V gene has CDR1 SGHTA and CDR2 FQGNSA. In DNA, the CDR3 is TGTGCCAGCAGCTTGGATAGCGGGAGGTGGGAGACCCAGTACTTC. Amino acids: CASSLDSGRWETQYF.

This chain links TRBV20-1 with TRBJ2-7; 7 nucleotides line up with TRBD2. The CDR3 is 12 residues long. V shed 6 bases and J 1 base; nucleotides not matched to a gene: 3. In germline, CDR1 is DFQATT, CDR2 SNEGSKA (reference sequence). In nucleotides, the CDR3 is TGCAGTGCCGCTAGCGGATCCTACGAGCAGTACTTC. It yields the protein CSAASGSYEQYF.

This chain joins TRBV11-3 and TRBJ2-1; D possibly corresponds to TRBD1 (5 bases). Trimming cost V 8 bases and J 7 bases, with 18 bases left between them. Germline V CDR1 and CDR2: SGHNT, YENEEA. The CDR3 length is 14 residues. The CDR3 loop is CASQKAPGRNEQFF. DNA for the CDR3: TGTGCCAGCCAGAAGGCCCCAGGGCGTAATGAGCAGTTCTTC.

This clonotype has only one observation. The chain's CDR3 is CASSPGGGDGYTF. In nucleotides, the CDR3 is TGTGCCAGCAGCCCGGGGGGGGGAGATGGCTACACCTTC. This chain connects TRBV7-2 to TRBJ1-2; D may be TRBD1 (5 bases). The CDR3 consists of 13 residues. Germline V gives CDR1 SGHTA, CDR2 FQGNSA. V gave up 5 bases and J gave up 6 bases, with 13 bases separating them.

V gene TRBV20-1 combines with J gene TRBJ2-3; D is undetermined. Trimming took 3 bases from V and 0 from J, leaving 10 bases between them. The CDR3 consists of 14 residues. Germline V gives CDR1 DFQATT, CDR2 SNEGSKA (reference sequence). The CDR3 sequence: CSASLTASTDTQYF. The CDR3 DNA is TGCAGTGCTAGCTTAACCGCTAGCACAGATACGCAGTATTTT.